Presented here are 9 T cell receptor beta chains from one specimen sequenced in a study of OX40 agonist ivuxolimab in advanced cancers. Only in-frame clones appear in the TCRdb table, and some are missing; sequencing was by immunoSEQ multiplex PCR. The data show approximately 77,000 clones, over 75% seen once. Source: CD4+ or CD8+ T cells sorted from blood, taken in a trial of the OX40 agonist ivuxolimab. The receptors originated from an adult with an advanced solid tumor such as melanoma, head and neck, liver or kidney cancer.

About this clone: At the DNA level, this CDR3 is encoded by other sequences in the same sample as well. The chain is built from TRBV19 and TRBJ2-5; D is possibly TRBD2 (7 bases). The germline V gene encodes CDR1 LNHDA and CDR2 SQIVND (reference sequence). V lost 4 bases and J 4 bases, leaving 10 bases between the germline ends. The CDR3 sequence is 13 residues long. The CDR3 bases are TGTGCCAGTAGTAAGGGGGGGGTAGAGACCCAGTACTTC. This encodes CASSKGGVETQYF.

This chain joins TRBV7-2 and TRBJ1-2; D unclear. The CDR3 loop spans 13 amino acids. Trimming shortened V by 1 base and J by 8 bases, and 11 bases separated the two germline ends. Germline V gene lookup returns CDR1 SGHTA and CDR2 FQGNSA. This CDR3 is CASSLERFTGYTF. The CDR3 coding sequence is TGTGCCAGCAGCTTAGAGCGATTTACCGGCTACACCTTC.

This clone was recorded only once. Other DNA sequences in the sample encode the same CDR3. The rearrangement links TRBV5-6 to TRBJ1-6; the D is unclear. The V gene's germline CDR1 is SGHDT and CDR2 YYEEEE. V lost 0 bases, J lost 5 bases, and 9 bases lay in between. This CDR3 is 15 amino acids long. Written as DNA, the CDR3 is TGTGCCAGCAGCTTGGGAGCGGTCAATAATTCACCCCTCCACTTT. Its protein is CASSLGAVNNSPLHF.

The rearrangement joins TRBV23-1 to TRBJ2-5, with 7 positions matching TRBD1. TRBV23-1 belongs to the ORF category, with a function that is uncertain. This CDR3 has 14 residues. Trimming took 1 base from V and 4 from J; bases not matched to a gene: 3. In DNA form, the CDR3 reads TGCGCCAGCAGTCAATGCAACAGGGGAGAGACCCAGTACTTC. Protein: CASSQCNRGETQYF.

This rearrangement joins TRBV21-1 to TRBJ2-7; the table calls TRBD2, which could not be checked here. TRBV21-1 is shown as a pseudogene. The CDR3 totals 14 residues. In DNA, the CDR3 is TGTGCCAGCAGCAAAGAGGCGGGATCCTACGAGCAGTACTTC. This gives the protein CASSKEAGSYEQYF.

V is TRBV28 and J is TRBJ1-2; no firm D call. Trimming took 1 base from V and 7 from J, leaving 13 bases between them. CDR3 length: 14 residues. CDR1 is MDHEN, CDR2 SYDVKM, per germline. CDR3 sequence: CASSLFHTLGGYTF. CDR3 nucleotide sequence: TGTGCCAGCAGTTTATTCCACACCTTGGGTGGCTACACCTTC.

This chain uses TRBV7-2 with TRBJ1-1; D unresolved. Trimming removed 5 bases at V and 0 bases at J, with 7 bases between. Germline CDR1 is SGHTA and CDR2 is FQGNSA. The CDR3 is 13 residues long. The CDR3 coding sequence is TGTGCCAGCAGCCCTAACATGAACACTGAAGCTTTCTTT. It translates to CASSPNMNTEAFF.

The rearrangement links TRBV6-4 to TRBJ2-1, with 9 bases aligning to TRBD1. Trimming cost V 3 bases and J 8 bases; bases outside gene matches: 5. CDR1 and CDR2 (germline): MRHNA, SNTAGT. The CDR3 extends over 14 amino acids. The CDR3 DNA sequence: TGTGCCAGCAGTGAGGGACAGGGTGGGCATGAGCAGTTCTTC. Translated, it gives CASSEGQGGHEQFF.

The rearrangement uses TRBV21-1 and TRBJ2-1; no DNA check was done on the table's D call, TRBD1. TRBV21-1 is listed as a pseudogene. The CDR3 consists of 18 residues. The CDR3 DNA sequence: TGTGCCAGCAGCATCCCACGCCGGGACAGGGGAGGATGTTGTGAGCAGTTCTTC. Its protein product is CASSIPRRDRGGCCEQFF.